A selection of T cell receptor beta chains follows, all from one sample in a study of human T cells and chemical hapten exposure. Via MiXCR, TCRdb re-called the RACE reads, giving one row per CDR3 protein. The sample holds about 90,000 distinct CDR3 sequences, approximately 11% seen once. The sequenced sample was whole blood, obtained in connection with sensitization to the hapten diphenylcyclopropenone (DPC). These receptors were taken from a woman aged 25-40 years with alopecia areata. Some clones in this sample may be carry-over from other donors' samples. The conserved cysteine and the conserved F or W are not part of the CDR3 here. Each record gives: J gene, D gene, V gene, CDR3 protein. D genes are given only for firm matches.

J gene: TRBJ2-6
D gene: -
V gene: TRBV11-2
CDR3 protein: ASSSGLAGANVLT

J gene: TRBJ2-1
D gene: -
V gene: TRBV4-3
CDR3 protein: ASSHPLRGSKSYEQF

J gene: TRBJ1-2
D gene: TRBD1
V gene: TRBV29-1
CDR3 protein: SVDVRQGARGYGYT

J gene: TRBJ1-3
D gene: -
V gene: TRBV11-2
CDR3 protein: ASSSSLGRVYGNTIY

J gene: TRBJ2-1
D gene: TRBD1
V gene: TRBV24-1
CDR3 protein: ATSERGTGKF

J gene: TRBJ2-3
D gene: -
V gene: TRBV3-1
CDR3 protein: ASSQNVGTDTQY

J gene: TRBJ2-3
D gene: TRBD2
V gene: TRBV6-4
CDR3 protein: ASSDTGTSGTDTQY

J gene: TRBJ1-1
D gene: TRBD1
V gene: TRBV5-1
CDR3 protein: ASSTTGYTEAF

J gene: TRBJ2-5
D gene: TRBD1
V gene: TRBV19
CDR3 protein: ASRPQGAGETQY

J gene: TRBJ1-3
D gene: -
V gene: TRBV15
CDR3 protein: ATNKAGLSSGNTIY

J gene: TRBJ2-3
D gene: TRBD1
V gene: TRBV28
CDR3 protein: ASIHDRGTQY

J gene: TRBJ2-6
D gene: -
V gene: TRBV2
CDR3 protein: ASSVGFSGANVLT

J gene: TRBJ1-5
D gene: -
V gene: TRBV6-1
CDR3 protein: ASSESRGAGNQPQH

J gene: TRBJ2-1
D gene: -
V gene: TRBV3-1
CDR3 protein: ASSQRARVSEQF

J gene: TRBJ2-7
D gene: -
V gene: TRBV20-1
CDR3 protein: SARDALNHDYYEQY

J gene: TRBJ2-3
D gene: -
V gene: TRBV27
CDR3 protein: ASSIGSPDTQY

J gene: TRBJ1-3
D gene: -
V gene: TRBV12-3/TRBV12-4
CDR3 protein: ASRGIGNTIY

J gene: TRBJ2-1
D gene: -
V gene: TRBV11-2
CDR3 protein: ASSRWVNEQF

J gene: TRBJ2-1
D gene: -
V gene: TRBV6-2/TRBV6-3
CDR3 protein: ASHKGGNEQF

J gene: TRBJ1-1
D gene: TRBD1
V gene: TRBV20-1
CDR3 protein: SAEGAGMNTEAF

J gene: TRBJ2-5
D gene: -
V gene: TRBV29-1
CDR3 protein: SVERGWETQY

J gene: TRBJ1-2
D gene: TRBD1
V gene: TRBV29-1
CDR3 protein: SVDLAGQASYGYT

J gene: TRBJ1-5
D gene: -
V gene: TRBV2
CDR3 protein: ASRRVRQPQH

J gene: TRBJ2-3
D gene: TRBD2
V gene: TRBV6-4
CDR3 protein: ASSETSGTDTQY

J gene: TRBJ2-5
D gene: -
V gene: TRBV29-1
CDR3 protein: SVGQQETQY

J gene: TRBJ2-1
D gene: TRBD2
V gene: TRBV19
CDR3 protein: ASSKRGGIYNEQF

J gene: TRBJ2-3
D gene: -
V gene: TRBV10-3
CDR3 protein: AISESLVAGTDTQY

J gene: TRBJ2-1
D gene: TRBD1
V gene: TRBV9
CDR3 protein: ASSETGNNEQF

J gene: TRBJ1-1
D gene: TRBD1
V gene: TRBV30
CDR3 protein: AWGNRGSMNTEAF

J gene: TRBJ1-1
D gene: -
V gene: TRBV11-2
CDR3 protein: ASSLRGNRDTEAF

J gene: TRBJ2-3
D gene: -
V gene: TRBV2
CDR3 protein: ASSEAGSPDTQY

J gene: TRBJ2-3
D gene: TRBD2
V gene: TRBV10-3
CDR3 protein: AIRLAGGPTDTQY

J gene: TRBJ1-1
D gene: -
V gene: TRBV9
CDR3 protein: ASSVGAGQTEAF

J gene: TRBJ2-5
D gene: -
V gene: TRBV12-3/TRBV12-4
CDR3 protein: ASSLGRETQY

J gene: TRBJ2-3
D gene: TRBD2
V gene: TRBV28
CDR3 protein: ASSYPGAGDVDTQY

J gene: TRBJ1-6
D gene: -
V gene: TRBV12-3/TRBV12-4
CDR3 protein: ASSNPLTSGSPLH